A selection of T cell receptor beta chains follows, all from one sample in a study of shared clonotypes between healthy human individuals. Sequencing used immunoSEQ multiplex PCR; TCRdb keeps in-frame clones, though not all of them. The sample records 1 million to 1.3 million clones, roughly 74% being singletons. Sequencing was done on a sample of memory CD4+ T cells from PBMCs. Every receptor here comes from a man younger than 30 in good health. Some clones in this sample may be carry-over from other donors' samples. Each CDR3 is given with its conserved first and last residue. The order of the fields is D gene, J gene, V gene, clone size, CDR3 DNA, CDR3 protein. D genes are given only for firm matches. Expanded clones get a size class; other rows say once, few or many, or leave the size out.

TRBD2,TRBJ2-1,TRBV5-1,.,TGCGCCAGCAGCTTGGGTAGCGGGAGGCCCATTTACTCCTACAATGAGCAGTTCTTC,CASSLGSGRPIYSYNEQFF
TRBD1,TRBJ2-7,TRBV2,.,TGTGCCCGCTCCGGGACAGGGGCCGAGAAGTACTTC,CARSGTGAEKYF
.,TRBJ2-3,TRBV11-1,.,TGTGCCAGCAGCTTAGGGCGCAGCACAGATACGCAGTATTTT,CASSLGRSTDTQYF
.,TRBJ1-3,TRBV9,.,TGTGCCAGCAGCGTCGACAGCCGAACCTCTGGAAACACCATATATTTT,CASSVDSRTSGNTIYF
.,TRBJ2-7,TRBV6-5,.,TGTGCCAGCAGTTTCGCCGGCCAACAGGAAGGCTCCGAGCAGTACTTC,CASSFAGQQEGSEQYF
.,TRBJ2-7,TRBV5-8,few,TGTGCCAGTCGGCAAGGGCTAACGCGGTCCTACGAGCAGTACTTC,CASRQGLTRSYEQYF
TRBD1,TRBJ2-7,TRBV7-8,many,TGTGCCAGCAAACCGGGACAGGGGCGCACTAAGCAGTACTTC,CASKPGQGRTKQYF
.,TRBJ2-1,TRBV6-1,few,TGTGCCAGCAGGGGGGGGCTCCCTCGAGGCAATGAGCAGTTCTTC,CASRGGLPRGNEQFF
TRBD2,TRBJ2-7,TRBV30,.,TGTGCCTGGACGTTAGCGGGAGGCGAGCAGTACTTC,CAWTLAGGEQYF
.,TRBJ2-3,TRBV9,once,TGTGCCAGCAGCGCTTCGGCAAATACGCAGTATTTT,CASSASANTQYF
.,TRBJ2-5,TRBV4-2,few,TGTGCCAGCAGCCCCGGGCAAGAGACCCAGTACTTC,CASSPGQETQYF
TRBD2,TRBJ2-1,TRBV7-6,.,TGTGCCAGCAGCTTAGCGGTCGGGAGGGGCGGTGAGCAGTTCTTC,CASSLAVGRGGEQFF
.,TRBJ1-5,TRBV28,.,TGTGCCAGCAGTTTGGCAAATCAGCCCCAGCATTTT,CASSLANQPQHF
.,TRBJ2-5,TRBV28,.,TGTGCCAGCAGTTTAGGGGGGCAGGGGGGCGAGACCCAGTACTTC,CASSLGGQGGETQYF
.,TRBJ2-2,TRBV5-1,.,TGCGCCAGCGAGAGGACTCCCGCGAACACCGGGGAGCTGTTTTTT,CASERTPANTGELFF
.,TRBJ1-1,TRBV9,.,TGTGCCAGCAGCGTATTGACGAACACTGAAGCTTTCTTT,CASSVLTNTEAFF
TRBD2,TRBJ2-4,TRBV11-2,many,TGTGCCAGCAGCTCCCTCAACCCGGGGGGGGGCATTCAGTACTTC,CASSSLNPGGGIQYF
.,TRBJ1-2,TRBV6-6,once,TGTGCCAGCAGCCCAGGGAGGGGTAGTACGGATGGCTACACCTTC,CASSPGRGSTDGYTF
.,TRBJ2-7,TRBV30,.,TGTGCCTGGAGTTTGGGGGGCGGGACCTACGAGCAGTACTTC,CAWSLGGGTYEQYF
.,TRBJ1-4,TRBV7-2,few,TGTGCCAGCAGCTTAAATCCCGGGGGGGCCGGCACTGCTAATGAAAAACTGTTTTTT,CASSLNPGGAGTANEKLFF
.,TRBJ1-1,TRBV18,few,TGTGCCAGCTCACTCCTTCGGGGGGAGACTGAAGCTTTCTTT,CASSLLRGETEAFF
.,TRBJ1-1,TRBV5-1,.,TGCGCCAGCAGCTTGGCGCTGGGGACGGGGAACACTGAAGCTTTCTTT,CASSLALGTGNTEAFF
TRBD1,TRBJ1-4,TRBV4-1,once,TGCGCCAGCAGCCAGGTTAACAGGGGCGATAAAAATGAAAAACTGTTTTTT,CASSQVNRGDKNEKLFF
TRBD1,TRBJ2-5,TRBV29-1,.,TGCAGCGTTAGGAAGGGGGCCTCGGAGACCCAGTACTTC,CSVRKGASETQYF
.,TRBJ1-2,TRBV7-8,.,TGTGCCAGCAGCTTAGCGACCGCTAGCTATGGCTACACCTTC,CASSLATASYGYTF
TRBD1,TRBJ2-1,TRBV4-3,.,TGCGCCAGCAGCCAAGACGGACAGGGCTTTAATGAGCAGTTCTTC,CASSQDGQGFNEQFF
TRBD1,TRBJ2-3,TRBV18,.,TGTGCCAGCTCACCACCGGGACAGGCCTTCCCAGATACGCAGTATTTT,CASSPPGQAFPDTQYF
.,TRBJ1-4,TRBV5-4,.,TGTGCCAGCAGCGCCAGACAAGGGGCTGGCGAAAAACTGTTTTTT,CASSARQGAGEKLFF
TRBD2,TRBJ2-3,TRBV2,.,TGTGCCAGCAGTGGGACTAGCGGGAGTACTACGCAGTATTTT,CASSGTSGSTTQYF
.,TRBJ2-1,TRBV5-1,.,TGCGCCAGCAGCTTGGCAGGCCACAACAATGAGCAGTTCTTC,CASSLAGHNNEQFF
.,TRBJ2-1,TRBV11-2,.,TGTGCCAGCAGCAATTACCGGGACAAAGTAAATGAGCAGTTCTTC,CASSNYRDKVNEQFF
.,TRBJ1-1,TRBV18,.,TGTGCCAGCTCACCTTATGCGGGCGCGGACACTGAAGCTTTCTTT,CASSPYAGADTEAFF
TRBD2,TRBJ2-7,TRBV7-2,.,TGTGCCAGCAGCTTAGTGGGGACTAGCGGCTACGAGCAGTACTTC,CASSLVGTSGYEQYF
TRBD2,TRBJ2-5,TRBV7-9,.,TGTGCCAGCAGCATCAAGCGGGATGGGTGGGAGACCCAGTACTTC,CASSIKRDGWETQYF
.,TRBJ2-5,TRBV7-9,.,TGTGCCAGCAGCTTACTCGCGGGCCAAGAGACCCAGTACTTC,CASSLLAGQETQYF
.,TRBJ2-5,TRBV18,.,TGTGCCAGCTCAGCAAGAGGGACCCAGTACTTC,CASSARGTQYF
TRBD2,TRBJ2-1,TRBV13,.,TGTGCCAGCAGCCTGATCCGAGACCCCGGGACTAGCGGGCTCAGCTCCTACAATGAGCAGTTCTTC,CASSLIRDPGTSGLSSYNEQFF
TRBD1,TRBJ1-1,TRBV6-1,.,TGTGCCAGCAGTGGGACAGGGTGGAACACTGAAGCTTTCTTT,CASSGTGWNTEAFF
TRBD1,TRBJ2-7,TRBV28,.,TGTGCCAGCAGCACGACAGGGGAGCAGTACTTC,CASSTTGEQYF
.,TRBJ2-7,TRBV18,many,TGTGCCAGCTCACCACTGACAGGGAGGCTGACCTACGAGCAGTACTTC,CASSPLTGRLTYEQYF
.,TRBJ1-1,TRBV28,.,TGTGCCAGCAGAGAAGGGACTGGGAACACTGAAGCTTTCTTT,CASREGTGNTEAFF
.,TRBJ2-7,TRBV2,.,TGTGCCAGCAATCCCGCAAACTCCCGCTCCTACGAGCAGTACTTC,CASNPANSRSYEQYF
.,TRBJ1-2,TRBV20-1,few,TGCAGTGCTGATTTCGGGGGCTACACCTTC,CSADFGGYTF
.,TRBJ2-1,TRBV19,.,TGTGCCAGTAGCTCTACCCGGGAGACTCTTCGGAATGAGCAGTTCTTC,CASSSTRETLRNEQFF
TRBD2,TRBJ2-3,TRBV28,.,TGTGCCAGCAATCTAGCGGGATTCACAGATACGCAGTATTTT,CASNLAGFTDTQYF
.,TRBJ2-5,TRBV6-5,few,TGTGCCAGCAGTTACGATGGGGTCCAAGAGACCCAGTACTTC,CASSYDGVQETQYF
.,TRBJ1-1,TRBV4-1,.,TGCGCCAGCAGCCACCCCGGGACGAGGAAGAACACTGAAGCTTTCTTT,CASSHPGTRKNTEAFF
.,TRBJ2-3,TRBV9,few,TGTGCCAGCAGCGTAGTCGGGACCTCAACAGATACGCAGTATTTT,CASSVVGTSTDTQYF
.,TRBJ1-4,TRBV30,few,TGTGCCTGGGAGAGAGGGACTCCTAATGAAAAACTGTTTTTT,CAWERGTPNEKLFF
.,TRBJ2-6,TRBV7-3,.,TGTGCCAGCAGCCCTAGGGAGGGACAGAACTCTGGGGCCAACGTCCTGACTTTC,CASSPREGQNSGANVLTF
TRBD1,TRBJ2-1,TRBV5-1,.,TGCGCCAGCAGCTTGGCCTGGACAGGGATGGGTGAGCAGTTCTTC,CASSLAWTGMGEQFF
.,TRBJ2-1,TRBV7-2,many,TGTGCCAGCAGCTCGGCGGCGAGCTCCTACAATGAGCAGTTCTTC,CASSSAASSYNEQFF
.,TRBJ2-5,TRBV5-8,.,TGTGCCAGCAGCCCCTCTCGGGGACGGGCCCAGTACTTC,CASSPSRGRAQYF
TRBD2,TRBJ2-1,TRBV5-1,.,TGCGCCAGCAGCTTGACTAGCGGGAGGTACAATGAGCAGTTCTTC,CASSLTSGRYNEQFF
TRBD1,TRBJ1-1,TRBV28,.,TGTGCCAGCAAACAGGGGGGCTTAAGAGACAGTATATTGAACACTGAAGCTTTCTTT,CASKQGGLRDSILNTEAFF
.,TRBJ1-3,TRBV9,.,TGTGCCAGCAGCGTAGGTTTGGGGGCTGGAAACACCATATATTTT,CASSVGLGAGNTIYF